These 25 T cell receptor beta chains originate from one sample sequenced in a study of blood T cell repertoires in COVID-19. Data came from immunoSEQ multiplex PCR; TCRdb stores just in-frame clones and leaves some out. The table records about 280,000 clones, 88% of them present only once. The sequencing sample was made of PBMCs or T cells enriched from blood (not recorded which). The source is a woman in her twenties or thirties who had recovered from COVID-19.

V is TRBV7-8 and J is TRBJ1-6; 9 nucleotides line up with TRBD1. V lost 5 bases, J lost 7 bases, and 12 bases stayed unmatched. The CDR3 spans 17 residues. Germline V CDR1 and CDR2: SGHVS, FQNEAQ. CDR3 loop: CASSSLGPGTGNSPLHF. Here the CDR3 DNA reads TGTGCCAGCAGCAGCTTAGGCCCGGGGACAGGGAATTCACCCCTCCACTTT.

The chain links TRBV11-2 to TRBJ2-1, with 7 bases fitting TRBD2. This CDR3 has 16 amino acids. After removal of 3 bases from V and 6 bases from J, the junction contained 11 bases not matched to a gene. Per the germline V gene, CDR1 is SGHAT and CDR2 is FQNNGV. CDR3 amino acids: CASSFLGGGRVNEQFF. The CDR3, as DNA: TGTGCCAGCAGCTTCCTAGGCGGGGGTCGGGTCAATGAGCAGTTCTTC.

As to this clone: Other nucleotide sequences from this sample produce the same CDR3. This chain connects TRBV5-1 to TRBJ2-5; D is undetermined. In germline, CDR1 is SGHRS, CDR2 YFSETQ. CDR3 length: 13 residues. Trimming shortened V by 0 bases and J by 5 bases, and 8 bases separated the two germline ends. As DNA, the CDR3 is TGCGCCAGCAGCTTGGTGGTTGAGGAGACCCAGTACTTC. This codes for CASSLVVEETQYF.

The rearrangement links TRBV10-3 to TRBJ1-1; TRBD1 might be the D (5 bases). The CDR3 runs to 14 residues. CDR1 and CDR2 from the germline V gene are ENHRY and SYGVKD. V was trimmed by 4 bases and J by 4 bases, leaving 13 bases between them. The DNA of the CDR3 is TGTGCCATCAGTGGGGGCCTTTGGGGCACTGAAGCTTTCTTT. It translates to CAISGGLWGTEAFF.

This rearrangement joins TRBV11-3 to TRBJ2-1; tentative D call: TRBD2 (5 bases). CDR1 is SGHNT, CDR2 YENEEA, per germline. Trimming cost V 5 bases and J 0 bases, with 11 bases left between them. This CDR3 region has 15 residues. CDR3 sequence reads: CASSPPGSSYNEQFF. The CDR3 bases are TGTGCCAGCAGCCCCCCGGGGTCCTCCTACAATGAGCAGTTCTTC.

With respect to this clone: This sample includes further DNA sequences coding for the same CDR3. The gene calls are TRBV9 and TRBJ1-5; maybe TRBD1 (5 bases). CDR3 size: 13 residues. Germline loops: CDR1 SGDLS, CDR2 YYNGEE. Deletions cut 1 base from V and 6 bases from J, with 8 bases between. The CDR3 sequence is CASSVTGGQPQHF. Written as DNA, the CDR3 is TGTGCCAGCAGCGTAACCGGGGGTCAGCCCCAGCATTTT.

This clone showed up just once. The rearrangement joins TRBV5-6 to TRBJ1-2; D might be TRBD1 (5 bases). In germline, CDR1 is SGHDT, CDR2 YYEEEE. The CDR3 extends over 13 amino acids. V was trimmed by 2 bases and J by 7 bases, leaving 12 bases between them. The CDR3 coding sequence is TGTGCCAGCAGCTTCCTACAGGCCTCTGGCTACACCTTC. It codes for CASSFLQASGYTF.

This clone is a singleton in its sample. V usage is TRBV7-2 and J usage is TRBJ1-4; D ambiguous. V was cut by 6 bases and J by 6 bases, with 17 bases left in between. This CDR3 comprises 15 residues. Germline loops: CDR1 SGHTA, CDR2 FQGNSA. The CDR3 protein is CASRAGKRLYEKLFF. CDR3 in DNA: TGTGCCAGCAGGGCCGGGAAGCGCTTATATGAAAAACTGTTTTTT.

This chain uses TRBV5-4 with TRBJ2-2; D perhaps matches TRBD1 (6 bases). The V gene's germline CDR1 is SGHNT and CDR2 YYREEE (reference sequence). The CDR3 length is 15 residues. Trimming cost V 4 bases and J 6 bases, with 16 bases left between them. CDR3 protein: CASSPDSYSAGELFF. CDR3 DNA: TGTGCCAGCAGCCCGGACAGCTATAGCGCCGGGGAGCTGTTTTTT.

A single count supports this clone. The rearrangement joins TRBV11-3 to TRBJ1-1; 8 nucleotides align to TRBD1. After removal of 5 bases from V and 8 bases from J, the junction contained 10 bases not matched to a gene. From germline, CDR1 is SGHNT and CDR2 YENEEA. The length of the CDR3 is 14 residues. For the CDR3, the DNA is TGTGCCAGCAGCATACGAAACACAGGGGGGGAAGCTTTCTTT. Protein sequence: CASSIRNTGGEAFF.

The chain combines TRBV24-1 with TRBJ2-3; D is perhaps TRBD1 (6 bases). Germline CDR1 is KGHDR and CDR2 is SFDVKD. V was trimmed by 4 bases and J by 2 bases, leaving 18 bases between them. The CDR3 totals 17 residues. This CDR3 reads CATSDPSVDSFTDTQYF. In DNA form, the CDR3 reads TGTGCCACCAGTGACCCCTCGGTGGACAGTTTCACAGATACGCAGTATTTT.

The V and J genes are TRBV19 and TRBJ2-3; TRBD2 might be the D (5 bases). V lost 4 bases and J lost 0, with 17 bases in between. CDR1 is LNHDA, CDR2 SQIVND, per germline (reference sequence). The CDR3 runs 17 residues. CDR3 sequence: CASSTPWAGSSTDTQYF. The CDR3 bases are TGTGCCAGTAGTACCCCCTGGGCGGGCTCTAGCACAGATACGCAGTATTTT.

The chain joins TRBV6-4 to TRBJ2-3; TRBD2 matches 9 bases. The trim removed 4 bases at V and 3 bases at J, leaving 8 bases unmatched. The CDR3 contains 16 residues. Germline CDR1 and CDR2: MRHNA and SNTAGT. The CDR3 here is CASSVQPSGGTDTQYF. The CDR3 region has the DNA TGTGCCAGCAGTGTCCAGCCAAGCGGGGGGACAGATACGCAGTATTTT.

V gene TRBV28 combines with J gene TRBJ1-5, with no clear D. Germline lookup yields CDR1 MDHEN and CDR2 SYDVKM. Trimming removed 4 bases at V and 0 bases at J, with 16 bases between. The CDR3 consists of 17 residues. The CDR3 DNA reads as TGTGCCAGCAGTTCTAAAATCCCGAACTATAGCAATCAGCCCCAGCATTTT. It encodes CASSSKIPNYSNQPQHF.

This clone turned up a few times. The chain carries TRBV7-9 and TRBJ2-7; TRBD1 matches at 9 bases. V lost 2 bases, J lost 6 bases, and 17 bases stayed unmatched. The germline gives CDR1 SEHNR, CDR2 FQNEAQ (reference sequence). The CDR3 sequence is 18 residues long. The DNA for the CDR3 is TGTGCCAGCAGCTTAAAGTCGGGGCTCAGGACAGGGGATGGCGAGCAGTACTTC. It yields the protein CASSLKSGLRTGDGEQYF.

J is TRBJ1-6 and V is TRBV10-2; 7 bases are shared with TRBD1. This CDR3 is built from 15 residues. V shed 4 bases and J 10 bases; nucleotides not matched to a gene: 10. Germline values: CDR1 WSHSY, CDR2 SAAADI. The CDR3 loop is CASSVRDSGLSPLHF. In DNA form, the CDR3 reads TGCGCCAGCAGTGTCCGGGACAGCGGGCTCTCACCCCTCCACTTT.

This clone is a singleton in its sample. The CDR3 bases are TGTGCCAGCAGCTTCAGAGGGTTTCCTCCCCACGAGCAGTACTTC. Translated: CASSFRGFPPHEQYF. This chain links TRBV11-3 with TRBJ2-7, with a possible D match to TRBD2 (5 bases). The V and J ends lost 3 bases and 5 bases respectively, with 17 bases between them. Looked up from germline, CDR1 is SGHNT and CDR2 is YENEEA. The CDR3 is made up of 15 amino acids.

V gene TRBV19 combines with J gene TRBJ1-5; D perhaps matches TRBD1 (6 bases). Germline CDR1 reads LNHDA; CDR2 reads SQIVND (reference sequence). The length of the CDR3 is 16 residues. With 2 bases removed from V and 0 bases from J, the gap between germline ends came to 11 bases. DNA for the CDR3: TGTGCCAGTAGTATACAGGGACAAACTAGCAATCAGCCCCAGCATTTT. Residues: CASSIQGQTSNQPQHF.

The genes are TRBV5-1 and TRBJ2-1; D ambiguous. CDR3 length: 14 amino acids. The V gene's germline CDR1 is SGHRS and CDR2 YFSETQ. V was shortened by 5 bases and J by 0 bases, with 9 bases between the two germline ends. The CDR3 region is CASRPWSSYNEQFF. The CDR3 DNA reads as TGCGCCAGCAGGCCCTGGAGCTCCTACAATGAGCAGTTCTTC.

The rearrangement uses TRBV7-9 and TRBJ2-7, with TRBD1 identical over 7 bases. Per the germline V gene, CDR1 is SEHNR and CDR2 is FQNEAQ (reference sequence). This CDR3 comprises 16 residues. The trim removed 1 base at V and 0 bases at J, leaving 6 bases unmatched. CDR3 DNA: TGTGCCAGCAGCTTAGTTGCCAGGGACAGCTCCTACGAGCAGTACTTC. The encoded protein is CASSLVARDSSYEQYF.

This chain connects TRBV27 to TRBJ2-7; 13 nucleotides align to TRBD2. The CDR3 length is 15 residues. The V segment lost 5 bases and the J segment 7 bases; nucleotides outside the gene matches: 8. Looked up from germline, CDR1 is MNHEY and CDR2 is SMNVEV (reference sequence). CDR3 protein: CASSTGLAGAREQYF. CDR3 DNA sequence: TGTGCCAGCAGTACAGGACTAGCGGGAGCGCGTGAGCAGTACTTC.

This chain joins TRBV18 and TRBJ1-2; tentatively, D is TRBD1 (5 bases). The CDR3 has 13 amino acids. V lost 6 bases to trimming and J lost 4 bases, with 12 bases between them. Germline CDR1 reads KGHSH; CDR2 reads LQKENI. Here the CDR3 DNA reads TGTGCCAGCTCGCCCGACAGTAGCTATGGCTACACCTTC. Translated, it gives CASSPDSSYGYTF.

The V call is TRBV7-2, the J call TRBJ2-4; 7 positions match TRBD2. V lost 1 base and J lost 8; bases outside the gene matches: 5. The CDR3 totals 14 residues. CDR1 is SGHTA, CDR2 FQGNSA, per germline. As DNA, the CDR3 is TGTGCCAGCAGCTTAGGGTCGGGGGGATACATTCAGTACTTC. Residues: CASSLGSGGYIQYF.

The gene calls are TRBV5-1 and TRBJ1-2, with 7 bases matching TRBD1. Germline V gives CDR1 SGHRS, CDR2 YFSETQ. The J segment lost 8 bases and the V segment lost 5 bases, leaving 6 bases of the junction unmatched. The CDR3 extends over 12 amino acids. CDR3 protein: CASRLGGQGYTF. DNA of the CDR3: TGCGCCAGCAGACTAGGGGGCCAGGGCTACACCTTC.

The chain joins TRBV7-9 to TRBJ2-7; tentatively, D is TRBD1 (7 bases). This CDR3 is built from 16 residues. V was shortened by 5 bases and J by 4 bases, with 21 bases between the two germline ends. Germline V lookup: CDR1 SEHNR, CDR2 FQNEAQ (reference sequence). CDR3 protein: CASSLTEGARGYEQYF. The CDR3 coding sequence is TGTGCCAGCAGCCTTACGGAGGGGGCCCGGGGGTACGAGCAGTACTTC.